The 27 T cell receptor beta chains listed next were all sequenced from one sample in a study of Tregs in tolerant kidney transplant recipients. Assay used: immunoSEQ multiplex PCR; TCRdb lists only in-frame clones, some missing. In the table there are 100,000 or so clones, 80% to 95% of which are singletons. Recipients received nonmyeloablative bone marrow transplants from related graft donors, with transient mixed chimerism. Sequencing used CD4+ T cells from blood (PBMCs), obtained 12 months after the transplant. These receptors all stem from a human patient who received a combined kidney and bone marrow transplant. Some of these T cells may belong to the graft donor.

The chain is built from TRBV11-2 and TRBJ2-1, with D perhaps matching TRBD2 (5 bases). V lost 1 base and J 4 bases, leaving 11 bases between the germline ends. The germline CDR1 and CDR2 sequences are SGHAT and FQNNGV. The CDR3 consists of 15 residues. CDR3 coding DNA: TGTGCCAGCAGCTTAGCGGCGGACTTTTACAATGAGCAGTTCTTC. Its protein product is CASSLAADFYNEQFF.

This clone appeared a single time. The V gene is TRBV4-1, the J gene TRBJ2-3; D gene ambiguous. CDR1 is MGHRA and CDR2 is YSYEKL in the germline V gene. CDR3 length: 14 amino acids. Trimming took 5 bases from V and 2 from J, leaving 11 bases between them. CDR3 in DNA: TGCGCCAGCAGCGACTCCCCCACCACAGATACGCAGTATTTT. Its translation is CASSDSPTTDTQYF.

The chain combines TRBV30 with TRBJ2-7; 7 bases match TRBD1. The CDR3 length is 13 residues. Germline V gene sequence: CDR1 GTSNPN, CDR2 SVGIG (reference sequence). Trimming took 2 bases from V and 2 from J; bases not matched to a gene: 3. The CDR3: CAWSQDRAYEQYF. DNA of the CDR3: TGTGCCTGGAGTCAAGACAGGGCCTACGAGCAGTACTTC. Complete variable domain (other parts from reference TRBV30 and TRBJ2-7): SQTIHQWPATLVQPVGSPLSLECTVEGTSNPNLYWYRQAAGRGLQLLFYSVGIGQISSEVPQNLSASRPQDRQFILSSKKLLLSDSGFYLCAWSQDRAYEQYFGPGTRLTVT.

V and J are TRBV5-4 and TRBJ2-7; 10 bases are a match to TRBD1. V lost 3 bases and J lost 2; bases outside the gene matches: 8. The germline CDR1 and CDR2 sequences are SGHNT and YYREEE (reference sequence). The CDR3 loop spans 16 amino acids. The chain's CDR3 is CASSSRKGQGTYEQYF. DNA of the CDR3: TGTGCCAGCAGCTCGCGAAAGGGACAGGGGACCTACGAGCAGTACTTC. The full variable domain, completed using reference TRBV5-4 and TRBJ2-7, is ETGVTQSPTHLIKTRGQQVTLRCSSQSGHNTVSWYQQALGQGPQFIFQYYREEENGRGNFPPRFSGLQFPNYSSELNVNALELDDSALYLCASSSRKGQGTYEQYFGPGTRLTVT.

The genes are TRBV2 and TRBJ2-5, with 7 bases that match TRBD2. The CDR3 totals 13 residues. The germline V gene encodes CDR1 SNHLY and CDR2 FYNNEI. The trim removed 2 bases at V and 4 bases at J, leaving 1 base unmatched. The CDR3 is CASSEREGETQYF. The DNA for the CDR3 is TGTGCCAGCAGTGAAAGGGAGGGAGAGACCCAGTACTTC.

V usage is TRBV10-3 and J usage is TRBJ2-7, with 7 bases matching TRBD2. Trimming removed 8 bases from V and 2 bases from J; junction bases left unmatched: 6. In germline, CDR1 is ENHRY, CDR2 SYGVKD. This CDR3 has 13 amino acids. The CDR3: CAISSGLTYEQYF. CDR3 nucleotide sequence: TGTGCCATCTCTAGCGGACTCACCTACGAGCAGTACTTC.

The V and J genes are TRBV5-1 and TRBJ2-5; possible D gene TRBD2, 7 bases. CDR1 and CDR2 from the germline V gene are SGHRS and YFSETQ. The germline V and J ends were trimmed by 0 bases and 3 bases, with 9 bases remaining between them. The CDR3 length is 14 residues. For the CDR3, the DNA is TGCGCCAGCAGCTTGGCGGGGGGCGAAGAGACCCAGTACTTC. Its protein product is CASSLAGGEETQYF.

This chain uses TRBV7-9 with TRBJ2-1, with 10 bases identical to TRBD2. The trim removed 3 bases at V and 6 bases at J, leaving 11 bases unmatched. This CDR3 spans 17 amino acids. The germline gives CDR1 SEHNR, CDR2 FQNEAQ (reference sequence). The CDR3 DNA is TGTGCCAGCAGCTTCCCTCGTTCTAGCGGGAGTTTCAATGAGCAGTTCTTC. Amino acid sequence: CASSFPRSSGSFNEQFF.

For the CDR3, the DNA is TGTGCCAGCAGCACGCCTCCGACAGCATGGGGCACAGATACGCAGTATTTT. This gives the protein CASSTPPTAWGTDTQYF. J is TRBJ2-3 and V is TRBV21-1; the table's D gene call, TRBD1, was not cross checked with the DNA. TRBV21-1 is assigned pseudogene status. The CDR3 contains 17 residues.

Here the CDR3 reads CASSSPTLAGGPVNEQFF. DNA for the CDR3: TGTGCCAGCAGTTCACCCACGCTAGCGGGGGGGCCGGTGAATGAGCAGTTCTTC. The chain has TRBV27 and TRBJ2-1; 12 bases map to TRBD2. CDR1 and CDR2 from the germline V gene are MNHEY and SMNVEV (reference sequence). The CDR3 length is 18 residues. V lost 4 bases to trimming and J lost 7 bases; unmatched junction nucleotides: 14.

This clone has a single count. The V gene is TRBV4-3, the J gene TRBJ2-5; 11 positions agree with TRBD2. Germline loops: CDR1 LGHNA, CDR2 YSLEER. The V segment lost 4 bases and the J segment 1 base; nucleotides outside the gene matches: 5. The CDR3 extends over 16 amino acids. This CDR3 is CASSPTSGGFQETQYF. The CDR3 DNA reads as TGCGCCAGCAGCCCCACTAGCGGGGGTTTCCAAGAGACCCAGTACTTC.

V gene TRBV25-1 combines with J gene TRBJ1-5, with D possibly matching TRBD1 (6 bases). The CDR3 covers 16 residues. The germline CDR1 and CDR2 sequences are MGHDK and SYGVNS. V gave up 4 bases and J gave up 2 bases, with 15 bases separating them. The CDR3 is CASSGGPGGGNQPQHF. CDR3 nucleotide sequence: TGTGCCAGCAGTGGGGGGCCTGGGGGAGGCAATCAGCCCCAGCATTTT.

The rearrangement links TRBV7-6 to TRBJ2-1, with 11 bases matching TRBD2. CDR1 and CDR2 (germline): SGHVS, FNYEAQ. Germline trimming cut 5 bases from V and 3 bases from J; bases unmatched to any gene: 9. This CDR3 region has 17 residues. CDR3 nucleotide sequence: TGTGCCAGCAGCATTTACTCTAGCGGGGGGTTCTACAATGAGCAGTTCTTC. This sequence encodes CASSIYSSGGFYNEQFF.

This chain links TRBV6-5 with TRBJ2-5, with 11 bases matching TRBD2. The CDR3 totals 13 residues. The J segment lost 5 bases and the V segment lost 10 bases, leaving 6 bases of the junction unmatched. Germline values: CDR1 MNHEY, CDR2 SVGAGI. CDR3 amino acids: CATISSGRETQYF. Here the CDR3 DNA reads TGTGCCACCATCTCTAGCGGGAGGGAGACCCAGTACTTC.

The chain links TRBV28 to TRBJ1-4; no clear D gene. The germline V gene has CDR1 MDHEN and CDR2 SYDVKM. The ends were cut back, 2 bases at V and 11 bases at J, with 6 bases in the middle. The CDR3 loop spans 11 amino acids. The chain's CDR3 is CASSLTNKLFF. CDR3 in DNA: TGTGCCAGCAGTTTAACTAATAAACTGTTTTTT. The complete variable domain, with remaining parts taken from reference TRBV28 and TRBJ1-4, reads DVKVTQSSRYLVKRTGEKVFLECVQDMDHENMFWYRQDPGLGLRLIYFSYDVKMKEKGDIPEGYSVSREKKERFSLILESASTNQTSMYLCASSLTNKLFFGSGTQLSVL.

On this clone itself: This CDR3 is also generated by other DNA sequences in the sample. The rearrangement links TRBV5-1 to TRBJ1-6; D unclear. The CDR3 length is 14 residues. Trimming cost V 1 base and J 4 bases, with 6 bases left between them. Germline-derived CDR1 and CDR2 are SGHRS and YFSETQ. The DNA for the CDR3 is TGCGCCAGCAGCTTGACAGCTTATAATTCACCCCTCCACTTT. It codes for CASSLTAYNSPLHF.

The CDR3 protein is CASSLGGVGYYNEQFF. DNA of the CDR3: TGTGCCAGCAGCTTAGGGGGGGTTGGATACTACAATGAGCAGTTCTTC. The rearrangement links TRBV7-2 to TRBJ2-1, with D possibly TRBD2 on 6 matching bases. The V gene's germline CDR1 is SGHTA and CDR2 FQGNSA. The CDR3 has 16 amino acids. The germline V and J ends were trimmed by 1 base and 3 bases, with 13 bases remaining between them. Using reference TRBV7-2 and TRBJ2-1 for the parts outside the CDR3, the full variable domain is GAGVSQSPSNKVTEKGKDVELRCDPISGHTALYWYRQSLGQGLEFLIYFQGNSAPDKSGLPSDRFSAERTGGSVSTLTIQRTQQEDSAVYLCASSLGGVGYYNEQFFGPGTRLTVL.

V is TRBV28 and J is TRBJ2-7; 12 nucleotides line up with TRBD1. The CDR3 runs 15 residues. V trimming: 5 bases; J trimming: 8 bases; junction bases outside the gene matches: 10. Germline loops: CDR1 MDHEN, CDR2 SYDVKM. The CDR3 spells CASSRPGTGGRKQYF. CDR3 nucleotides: TGTGCCAGCAGTCGCCCCGGGACAGGGGGCAGGAAGCAGTACTTC. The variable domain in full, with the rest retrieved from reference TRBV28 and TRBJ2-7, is DVKVTQSSRYLVKRTGEKVFLECVQDMDHENMFWYRQDPGLGLRLIYFSYDVKMKEKGDIPEGYSVSREKKERFSLILESASTNQTSMYLCASSRPGTGGRKQYFGPGTRLTVT.

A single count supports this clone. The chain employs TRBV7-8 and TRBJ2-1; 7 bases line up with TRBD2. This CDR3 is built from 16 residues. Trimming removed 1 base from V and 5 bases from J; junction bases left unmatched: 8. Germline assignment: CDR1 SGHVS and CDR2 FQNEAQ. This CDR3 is CASSLVRLATNNEQFF. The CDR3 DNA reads TGTGCCAGCAGCTTAGTACGACTAGCCACAAACAATGAGCAGTTCTTC.

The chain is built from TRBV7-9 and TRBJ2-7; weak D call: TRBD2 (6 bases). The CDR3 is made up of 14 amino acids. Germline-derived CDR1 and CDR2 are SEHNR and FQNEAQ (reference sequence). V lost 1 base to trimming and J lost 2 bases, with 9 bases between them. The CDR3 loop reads CASSLGGEAYEQYF. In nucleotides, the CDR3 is TGTGCCAGCAGCTTAGGAGGGGAGGCCTACGAGCAGTACTTC.

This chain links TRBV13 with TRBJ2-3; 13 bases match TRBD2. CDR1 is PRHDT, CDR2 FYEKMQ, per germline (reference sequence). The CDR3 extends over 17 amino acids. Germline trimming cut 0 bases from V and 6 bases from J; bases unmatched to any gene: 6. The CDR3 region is CASSLGLAGGQLDTQYF. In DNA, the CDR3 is TGTGCCAGCAGCTTAGGACTAGCGGGGGGGCAGCTGGATACGCAGTATTTT.

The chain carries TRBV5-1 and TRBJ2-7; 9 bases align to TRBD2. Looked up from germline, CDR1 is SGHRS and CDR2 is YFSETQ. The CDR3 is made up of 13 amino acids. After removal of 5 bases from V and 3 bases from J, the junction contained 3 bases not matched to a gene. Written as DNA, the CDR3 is TGCGCCAGCAGTTTTAGCGGGAGCTACGAGCAGTACTTC. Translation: CASSFSGSYEQYF.

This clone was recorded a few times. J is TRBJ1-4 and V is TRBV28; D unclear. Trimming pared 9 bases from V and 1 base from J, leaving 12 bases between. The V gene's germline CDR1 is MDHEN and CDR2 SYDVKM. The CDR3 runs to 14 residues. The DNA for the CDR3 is TGTGCCAGTCACGGGTGGAAAACTAATGAAAAACTGTTTTTT. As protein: CASHGWKTNEKLFF.

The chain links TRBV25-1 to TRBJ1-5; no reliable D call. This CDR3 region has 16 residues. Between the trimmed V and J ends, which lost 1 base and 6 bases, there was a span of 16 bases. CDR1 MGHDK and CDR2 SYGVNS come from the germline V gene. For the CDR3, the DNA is TGTGCCAGCAGTGAATCGGGTATGGAGGTGGGTCAGCCCCAGCATTTT. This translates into CASSESGMEVGQPQHF. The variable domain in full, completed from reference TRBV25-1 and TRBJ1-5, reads EADIYQTPRYLVIGTGKKITLECSQTMGHDKMYWYQQDPGMELHLIHYSYGVNSTEKGDLSSESTVSRIRTEHFPLTLESARPSHTSQYLCASSESGMEVGQPQHFGDGTRLSIL.

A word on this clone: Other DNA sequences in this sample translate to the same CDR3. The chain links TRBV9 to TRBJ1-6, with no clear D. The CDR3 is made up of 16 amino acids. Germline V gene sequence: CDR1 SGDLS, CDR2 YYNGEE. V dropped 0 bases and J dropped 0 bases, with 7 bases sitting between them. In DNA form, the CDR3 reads TGTGCCAGCAGCGTAGGTAGCAGCTCCTATAATTCACCCCTCCACTTT. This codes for CASSVGSSSYNSPLHF.

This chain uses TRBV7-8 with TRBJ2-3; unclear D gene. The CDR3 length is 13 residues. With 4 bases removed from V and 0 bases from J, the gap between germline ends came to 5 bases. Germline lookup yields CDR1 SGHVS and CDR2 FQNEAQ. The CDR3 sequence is CASSSTSTDTQYF. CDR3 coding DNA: TGTGCCAGCAGCTCCACTAGCACAGATACGCAGTATTTT. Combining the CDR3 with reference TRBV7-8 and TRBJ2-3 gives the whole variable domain GAGVSQSPRYKVAKRGQDVALRCDPISGHVSLFWYQQALGQGPEFLTYFQNEAQLDKSGLPSDRFFAERPEGSVSTLKIQRTQQEDSAVYLCASSSTSTDTQYFGPGTRLTVL.

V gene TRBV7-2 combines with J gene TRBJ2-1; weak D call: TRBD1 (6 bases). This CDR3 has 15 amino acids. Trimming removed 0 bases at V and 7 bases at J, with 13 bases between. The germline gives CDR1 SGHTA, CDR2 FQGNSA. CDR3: CASSLAGTRRNEQFF. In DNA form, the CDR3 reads TGTGCCAGCAGCTTAGCCGGGACACGGAGGAATGAGCAGTTCTTC.